This T cell receptor beta chain was profiled in a study of cytomegalovirus exposure and HLA in healthy donors. Study-wide context: HLA-typed donors contributed around 82 million unique TCRs, which were held in an early data release.

This clone was found a few times. A multiplex PCR was run with 60 Vbeta primers and 13 Jbeta primers. Assay used: immunoSEQ multiplex PCR; TCRdb lists only in-frame clones, some missing. The data show 60,000 to 75,000 clones, with roughly 80% seen just once and about 20% held by the top ten. The CDR3 consists of 14 residues. Germline values: CDR1 SGDLS, CDR2 YYNGEE. Trimming cost V 4 bases and J 2 bases, with 12 bases left between them. The chain recombines TRBV9 with TRBJ1-2; unclear D gene. The TCR originated in a woman in her twenties or thirties in good health and CMV-seropositive. The sequenced material came from PBMCs. CDR3 DNA sequence: TGTGCCAGCAGCCTGGGAGGGATGAACTATGGCTACACCTTC. Amino acid sequence: CASSLGGMNYGYTF.